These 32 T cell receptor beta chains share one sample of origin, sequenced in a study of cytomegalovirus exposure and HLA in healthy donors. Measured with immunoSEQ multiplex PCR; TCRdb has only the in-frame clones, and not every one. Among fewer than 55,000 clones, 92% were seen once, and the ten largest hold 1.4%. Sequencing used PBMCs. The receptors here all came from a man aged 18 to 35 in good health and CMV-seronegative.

The CDR3, as DNA: TGCAGCGTTGAAGCGCGGGGGCGCTCCTACGAGCAGTACTTC. This codes for CSVEARGRSYEQYF. The chain has TRBV29-1 and TRBJ2-7; tentatively, D is TRBD2 (7 bases). CDR1 SQVTM and CDR2 ANQGSEA come from the germline V gene. CDR3 length equals 14 residues. Trimming removed 1 base at V and 0 bases at J, with 10 bases between.

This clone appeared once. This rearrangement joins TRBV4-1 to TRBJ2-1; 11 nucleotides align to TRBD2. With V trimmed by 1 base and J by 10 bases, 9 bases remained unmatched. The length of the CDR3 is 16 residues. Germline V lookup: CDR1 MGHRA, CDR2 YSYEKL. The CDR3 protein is CASSQGPSGRLAEQFF. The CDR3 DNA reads TGCGCCAGCAGCCAAGGCCCTAGCGGGAGGCTCGCGGAGCAGTTCTTC.

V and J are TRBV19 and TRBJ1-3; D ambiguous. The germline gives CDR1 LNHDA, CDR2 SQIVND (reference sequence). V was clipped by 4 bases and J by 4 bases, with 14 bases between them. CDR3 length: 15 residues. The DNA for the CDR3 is TGTGCCAGTAGTACCTTGGGCCGTAGAGGAAACACCATATATTTT. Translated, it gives CASSTLGRRGNTIYF.

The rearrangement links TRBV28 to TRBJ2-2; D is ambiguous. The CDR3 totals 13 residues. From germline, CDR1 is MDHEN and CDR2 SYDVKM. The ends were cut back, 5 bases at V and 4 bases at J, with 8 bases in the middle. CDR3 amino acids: CASSESVTGELFF. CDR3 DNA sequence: TGTGCCAGCAGTGAAAGCGTCACCGGGGAGCTGTTTTTT.

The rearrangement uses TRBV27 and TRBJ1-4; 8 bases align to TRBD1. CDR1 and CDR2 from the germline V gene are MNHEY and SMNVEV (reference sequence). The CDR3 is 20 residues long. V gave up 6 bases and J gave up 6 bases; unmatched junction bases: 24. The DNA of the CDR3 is TGTGCCAGCAGCCAACGGGCCCTCAGGGGGCGCGGCGTTCAGGATGAAAAACTGTTTTTT. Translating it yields CASSQRALRGRGVQDEKLFF.

The CDR3 reads CASSRDTLYEQYF. The CDR3 DNA follows: TGCGCCAGCAGTCGGGACACACTCTACGAGCAGTACTTC. The chain links TRBV4-3 to TRBJ2-7; D is perhaps TRBD1 (6 bases). The CDR3 spans 13 residues. Germline V gene lookup returns CDR1 LGHNA and CDR2 YSLEER. The V and J ends lost 6 bases and 3 bases respectively, with 12 bases between them.

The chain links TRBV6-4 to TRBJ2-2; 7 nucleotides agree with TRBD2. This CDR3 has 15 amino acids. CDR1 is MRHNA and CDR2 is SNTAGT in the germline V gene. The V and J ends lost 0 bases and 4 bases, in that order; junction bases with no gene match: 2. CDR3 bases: TGTGCCAGCAGTGACTCTTGGGGGGGCACCGGGGAGCTGTTTTTT. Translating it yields CASSDSWGGTGELFF.

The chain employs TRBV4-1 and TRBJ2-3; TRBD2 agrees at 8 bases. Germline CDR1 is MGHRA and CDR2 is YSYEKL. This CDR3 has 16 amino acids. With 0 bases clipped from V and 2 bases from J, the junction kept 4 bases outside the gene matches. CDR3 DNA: TGCGCCAGCAGCCAAGAGAAACTAGCGGACACAGATACGCAGTATTTT. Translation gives CASSQEKLADTDTQYF.

CDR3 in DNA: TGTGCCAGCTCACCAGTCGGGGATCAGCCCCAGCATTTT. Amino acids: CASSPVGDQPQHF. This sequence joins TRBV18 and TRBJ1-5; no reliable D call. From germline, CDR1 is KGHSH and CDR2 LQKENI. CDR3 length: 13 amino acids. V lost 2 bases to trimming and J lost 5 bases, with 7 bases between them. Full variable domain (remainder filled in from reference TRBV18 and TRBJ1-5): NAGVMQNPRHLVRRRGQEARLRCSPMKGHSHVYWYRQLPEEGLKFMVYLQKENIIDESGMPKERFSAEFPKEGPSILRIQQVVRGDSAAYFCASSPVGDQPQHFGDGTRLSIL.

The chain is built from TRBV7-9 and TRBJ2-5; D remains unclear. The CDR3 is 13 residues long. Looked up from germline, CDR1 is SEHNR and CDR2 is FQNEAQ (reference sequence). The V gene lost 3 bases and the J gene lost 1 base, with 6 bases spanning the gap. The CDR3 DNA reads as TGTGCCAGCAGCTTCTACGCCCAAGAGACCCAGTACTTC. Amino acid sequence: CASSFYAQETQYF.

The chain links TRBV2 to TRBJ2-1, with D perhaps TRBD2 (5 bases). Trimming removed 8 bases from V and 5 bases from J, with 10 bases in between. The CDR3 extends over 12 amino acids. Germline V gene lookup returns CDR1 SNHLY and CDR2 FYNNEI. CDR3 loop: CASEGRHNEQFF. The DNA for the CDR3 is TGTGCCAGCGAGGGCCGTCACAATGAGCAGTTCTTC.

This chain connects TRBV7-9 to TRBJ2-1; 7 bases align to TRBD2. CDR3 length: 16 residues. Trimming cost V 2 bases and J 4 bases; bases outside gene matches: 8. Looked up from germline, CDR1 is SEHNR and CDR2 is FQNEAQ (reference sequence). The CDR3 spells CASSLYLAAQYNEQFF. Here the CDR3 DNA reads TGTGCCAGCAGCTTATATCTAGCGGCGCAATACAATGAGCAGTTCTTC.

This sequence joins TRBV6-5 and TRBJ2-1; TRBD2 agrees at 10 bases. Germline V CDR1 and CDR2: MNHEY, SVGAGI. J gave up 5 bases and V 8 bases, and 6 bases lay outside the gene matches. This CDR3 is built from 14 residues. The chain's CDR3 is CASSGLAGDNEQFF. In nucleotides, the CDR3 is TGTGCCAGCTCGGGCCTAGCGGGAGACAATGAGCAGTTCTTC.

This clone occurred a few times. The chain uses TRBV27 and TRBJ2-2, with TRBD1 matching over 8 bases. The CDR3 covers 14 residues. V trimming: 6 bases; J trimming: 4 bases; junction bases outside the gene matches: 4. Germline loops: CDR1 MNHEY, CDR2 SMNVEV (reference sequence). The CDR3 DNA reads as TGTGCCAGCAGGGACAGGGCCCTCACCGGGGAGCTGTTTTTT. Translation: CASRDRALTGELFF.

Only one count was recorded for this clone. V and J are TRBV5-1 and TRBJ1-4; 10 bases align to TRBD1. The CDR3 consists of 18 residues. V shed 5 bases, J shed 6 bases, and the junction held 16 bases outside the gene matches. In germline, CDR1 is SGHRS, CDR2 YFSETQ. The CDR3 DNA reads TGCGCCAGCAGTTCCAGTAGGACAGGGGGATACGAAGATGAAAAACTGTTTTTT. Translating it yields CASSSSRTGGYEDEKLFF. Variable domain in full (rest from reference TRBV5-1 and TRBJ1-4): KAGVTQTPRYLIKTRGQQVTLSCSPISGHRSVSWYQQTPGQGLQFLFEYFSETQRNKGNFPGRFSGRQFSNSRSEMNVSTLELGDSALYLCASSSSRTGGYEDEKLFFGSGTQLSVL.

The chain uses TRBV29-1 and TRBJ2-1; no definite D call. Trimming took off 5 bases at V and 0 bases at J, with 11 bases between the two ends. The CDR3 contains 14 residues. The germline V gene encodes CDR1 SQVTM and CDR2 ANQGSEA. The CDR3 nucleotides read TGCAGCGTTCCCGAGGCGGCCTCCTACAATGAGCAGTTCTTC. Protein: CSVPEAASYNEQFF.

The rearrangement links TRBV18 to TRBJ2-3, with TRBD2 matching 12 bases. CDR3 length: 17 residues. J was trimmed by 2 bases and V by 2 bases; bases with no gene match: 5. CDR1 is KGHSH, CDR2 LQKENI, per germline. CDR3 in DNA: TGTGCCAGCTCACCATGGACTAGCGGGGAATACACAGATACGCAGTATTTT. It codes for CASSPWTSGEYTDTQYF.

The CDR3 sequence: CASSRALAGGDNEQFF. DNA of the CDR3: TGTGCCAGCAGCAGAGCGCTAGCGGGAGGTGACAATGAGCAGTTCTTC. The chain has TRBV9 and TRBJ2-1; TRBD2 matches at 11 bases. The CDR3 sequence is 16 residues long. V was pared by 4 bases and J by 5 bases, with 8 bases of the junction left unmatched. Germline V gene data show CDR1 as SGDLS and CDR2 as YYNGEE.

Written as DNA, the CDR3 is TGTGCCAGCAGCCAGATACAGGGAGTCTATGGCTACACCTTC. This codes for CASSQIQGVYGYTF. This rearrangement joins TRBV7-2 to TRBJ1-2, with a weak D call TRBD1 (6 bases). CDR1 and CDR2 from the germline V gene are SGHTA and FQGNSA. Trimming took off 5 bases at V and 4 bases at J, with 14 bases between the two ends. This CDR3 comprises 14 residues.

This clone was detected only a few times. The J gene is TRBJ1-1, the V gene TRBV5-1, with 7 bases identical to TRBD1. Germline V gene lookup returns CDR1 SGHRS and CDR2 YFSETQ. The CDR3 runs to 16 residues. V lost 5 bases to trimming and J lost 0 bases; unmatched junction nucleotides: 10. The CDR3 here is CASSPARGRMNTEAFF. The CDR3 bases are TGCGCCAGCAGTCCGGCTAGGGGGCGAATGAACACTGAAGCTTTCTTT.

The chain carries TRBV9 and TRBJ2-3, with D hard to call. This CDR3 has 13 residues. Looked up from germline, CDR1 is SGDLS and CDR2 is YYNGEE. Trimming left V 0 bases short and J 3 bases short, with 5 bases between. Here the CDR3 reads CASSVVTTDTQYF. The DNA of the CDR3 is TGTGCCAGCAGCGTAGTCACAACAGATACGCAGTATTTT.

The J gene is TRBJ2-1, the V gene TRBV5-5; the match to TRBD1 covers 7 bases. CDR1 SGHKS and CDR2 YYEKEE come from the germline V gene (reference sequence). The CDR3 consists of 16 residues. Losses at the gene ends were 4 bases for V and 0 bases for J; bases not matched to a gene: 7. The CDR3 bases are TGTGCCAGCAGCATCCGACAGGGAATCTCCTACAATGAGCAGTTCTTC. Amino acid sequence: CASSIRQGISYNEQFF.

The CDR3 spells CASTSLGDRRYGYTF. In nucleotides, the CDR3 is TGTGCCAGCACCTCCTTGGGGGACAGGCGCTATGGCTACACCTTC. The chain recombines TRBV28 with TRBJ1-2; TRBD1 matches 8 bases. Germline CDR1 and CDR2: MDHEN and SYDVKM. The CDR3 loop spans 15 amino acids. J gave up 4 bases and V 7 bases, and 11 bases lay outside the gene matches.

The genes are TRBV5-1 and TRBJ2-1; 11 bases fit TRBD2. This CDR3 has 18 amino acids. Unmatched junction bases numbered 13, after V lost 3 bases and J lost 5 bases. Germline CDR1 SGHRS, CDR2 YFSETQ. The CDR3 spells CASSWITSTSGKNNEQFF. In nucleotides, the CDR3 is TGCGCCAGCAGCTGGATAACATCGACTAGCGGGAAAAACAATGAGCAGTTCTTC. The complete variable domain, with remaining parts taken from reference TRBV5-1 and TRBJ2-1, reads KAGVTQTPRYLIKTRGQQVTLSCSPISGHRSVSWYQQTPGQGLQFLFEYFSETQRNKGNFPGRFSGRQFSNSRSEMNVSTLELGDSALYLCASSWITSTSGKNNEQFFGPGTRLTVL.

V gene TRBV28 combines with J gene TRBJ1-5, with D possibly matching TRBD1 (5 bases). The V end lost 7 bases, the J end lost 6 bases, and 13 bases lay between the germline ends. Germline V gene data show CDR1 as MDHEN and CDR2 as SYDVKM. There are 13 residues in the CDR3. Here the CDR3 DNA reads TGTGCCAGCACGTGGGTGGGGGGTCAGCCCCAGCATTTT. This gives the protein CASTWVGGQPQHF.

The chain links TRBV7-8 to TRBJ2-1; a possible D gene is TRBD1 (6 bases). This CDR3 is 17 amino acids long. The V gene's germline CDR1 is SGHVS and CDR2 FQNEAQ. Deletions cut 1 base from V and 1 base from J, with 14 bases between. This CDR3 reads CASSLGGQNPSYNEQFF. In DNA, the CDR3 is TGTGCCAGCAGCTTAGGTGGACAGAACCCATCCTACAATGAGCAGTTCTTC.

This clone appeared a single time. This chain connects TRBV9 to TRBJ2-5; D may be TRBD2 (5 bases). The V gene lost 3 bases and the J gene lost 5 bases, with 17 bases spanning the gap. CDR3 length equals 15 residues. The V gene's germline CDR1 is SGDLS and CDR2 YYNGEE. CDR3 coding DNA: TGTGCCAGCAGCGGACGTTACGGGATCCGGGAGACCCAGTACTTC. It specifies CASSGRYGIRETQYF.

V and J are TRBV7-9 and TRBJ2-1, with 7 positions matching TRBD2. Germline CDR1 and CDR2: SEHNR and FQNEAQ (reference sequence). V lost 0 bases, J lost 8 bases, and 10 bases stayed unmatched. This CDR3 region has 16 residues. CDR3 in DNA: TGTGCCAGCAGCTTAGCGGGCCGGCGGGAGAACGATGAGCAGTTCTTC. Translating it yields CASSLAGRRENDEQFF. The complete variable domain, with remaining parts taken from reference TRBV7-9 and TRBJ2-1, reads DTGVSQNPRHKITKRGQNVTFRCDPISEHNRLYWYRQTLGQGPEFLTYFQNEAQLEKSRLLSDRFSAERPKGSFSTLEIQRTEQGDSAMYLCASSLAGRRENDEQFFGPGTRLTVL.

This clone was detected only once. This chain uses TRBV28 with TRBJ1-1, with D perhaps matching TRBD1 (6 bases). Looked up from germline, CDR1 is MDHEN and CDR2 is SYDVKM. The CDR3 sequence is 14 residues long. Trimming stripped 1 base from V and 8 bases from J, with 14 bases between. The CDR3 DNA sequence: TGTGCCAGCAGTTTATCCGACAGGACTGGGGAAGCTTTCTTT. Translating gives CASSLSDRTGEAFF.

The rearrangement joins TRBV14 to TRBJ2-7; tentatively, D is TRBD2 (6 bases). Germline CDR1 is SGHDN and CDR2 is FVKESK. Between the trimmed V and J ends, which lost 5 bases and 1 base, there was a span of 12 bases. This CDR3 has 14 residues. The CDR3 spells CASSFGGASYEQYF. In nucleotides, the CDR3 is TGTGCCAGCAGCTTCGGAGGGGCATCCTACGAGCAGTACTTC.

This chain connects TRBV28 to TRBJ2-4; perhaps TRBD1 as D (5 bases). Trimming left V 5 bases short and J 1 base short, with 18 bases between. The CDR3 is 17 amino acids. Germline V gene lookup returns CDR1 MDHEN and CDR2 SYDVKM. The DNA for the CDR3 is TGTGCCAGCAGTCGACCTCAGGGAATAACGGCCAAAAACATTCAGTACTTC. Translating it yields CASSRPQGITAKNIQYF.

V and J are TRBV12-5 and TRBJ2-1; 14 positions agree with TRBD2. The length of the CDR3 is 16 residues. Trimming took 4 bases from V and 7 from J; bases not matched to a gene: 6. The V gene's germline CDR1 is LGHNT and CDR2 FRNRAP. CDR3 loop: CASGSRLAGGDNEQFF. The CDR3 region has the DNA TGTGCTAGTGGTTCTCGACTAGCGGGAGGGGATAATGAGCAGTTCTTC.